This T cell receptor (beta chain) was obtained from a study of blood T cell repertoires in COVID-19. This clone was observed a few times. Per the study methods: Amplification of reference gene primers provided the estimated nucleated cell counts. TCRdb's copy holds only in-frame clones and misses some; the assay was immunoSEQ multiplex PCR. The DNA gave D and trimming, while V, J and clone size come from that table. The sample holds 150,000 to 160,000 clones, 84% seen once. Trimming at V came to 0 bases and at J to 2 bases, leaving 3 bases not matched to a gene. The CDR3 length is 16 residues. Germline V gene data show CDR1 as SGHRS and CDR2 as YFSETQ.

The sequenced sample consisted of peripheral blood. The sequence came from a woman aged 45-65 years with acute or convalescent COVID-19. The chain carries TRBV5-1 and TRBJ2-5; 11 bases line up with TRBD2. This CDR3 reads CASSLGGLADQETQYF. CDR3 bases: TGCGCCAGCAGCTTGGGGGGACTAGCGGATCAAGAGACCCAGTACTTC.